This TCR beta chain was captured by sequencing in a study of shared clonotypes between healthy human individuals. Unmatched junction bases numbered 3, after V lost 2 bases and J lost 0 bases. The length of the CDR3 is 16 residues. The germline V gene encodes CDR1 SGHRS and CDR2 YFSETQ. Deep was the level at which the assay was run. The data were produced by immunoSEQ multiplex PCR, yet TCRdb's version contains in-frame clones alone and is incomplete. The sample lists around 1.5 million clones; approximately 98% were seen once. V and J are TRBV5-1 and TRBJ2-2; 8 bases are shared with TRBD2. Material: naive CD4+ T cells sorted from blood. Documented subset: CD45RA+ positively selected. The TCR sequence derives from a man aged 25 to 45 in good health. In nucleotides, the CDR3 is TGCGCCAGCAGCTTAGCGGGAGTGACGAACACCGGGGAGCTGTTTTTT. It specifies CASSLAGVTNTGELFF.